This T cell receptor (beta chain) was obtained from a study of control samples from healthy donors and cancer patients. CDR1 SEHNR and CDR2 FQNEAQ come from the germline V gene (reference sequence). This CDR3 comprises 17 residues. V lost 6 bases to trimming and J lost 8 bases, with 26 bases between them. Sequencing was performed with immunoSEQ multiplex PCR; in TCRdb, only in-frame clones are kept and a portion is missing. The sample lists about 130,000 clones; about 90% were seen once. Only one count was recorded for this clone. This chain connects TRBV7-9 to TRBJ2-1, with D unclear. The clonotype comes from a man between 18 and 35 years old in good health. Specimen: blood. This chain's CDR3 is CASSYAPGTNWADEQFF. CDR3 in DNA: TGTGCCAGCAGTTATGCTCCGGGCACAAACTGGGCGGATGAGCAGTTCTTC.